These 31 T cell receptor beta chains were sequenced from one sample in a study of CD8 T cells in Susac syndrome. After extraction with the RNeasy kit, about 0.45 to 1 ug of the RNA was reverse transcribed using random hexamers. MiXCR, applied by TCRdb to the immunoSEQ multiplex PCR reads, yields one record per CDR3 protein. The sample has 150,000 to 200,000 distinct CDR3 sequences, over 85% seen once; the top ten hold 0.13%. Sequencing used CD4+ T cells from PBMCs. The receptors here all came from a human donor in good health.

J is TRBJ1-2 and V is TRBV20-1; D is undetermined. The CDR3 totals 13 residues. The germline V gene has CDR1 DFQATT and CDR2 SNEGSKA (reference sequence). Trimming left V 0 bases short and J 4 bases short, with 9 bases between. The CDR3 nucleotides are TGCAGTGCTAGAGAAGGGATCCTCTATGGCTACACCTTC. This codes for CSAREGILYGYTF.

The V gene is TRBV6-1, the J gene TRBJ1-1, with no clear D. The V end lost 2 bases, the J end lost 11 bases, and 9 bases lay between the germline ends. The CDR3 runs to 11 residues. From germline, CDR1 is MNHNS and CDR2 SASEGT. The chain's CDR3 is CASSEFSVAFF. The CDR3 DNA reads TGTGCCAGCAGTGAATTCTCTGTCGCTTTCTTT.

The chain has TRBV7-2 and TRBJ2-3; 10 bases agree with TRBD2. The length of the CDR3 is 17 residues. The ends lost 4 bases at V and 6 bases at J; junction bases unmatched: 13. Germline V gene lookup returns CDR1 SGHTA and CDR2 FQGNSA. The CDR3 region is CASSSKRSGGASDTQYF. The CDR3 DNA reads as TGTGCCAGCAGCTCCAAGCGGAGCGGGGGGGCCTCCGATACGCAGTATTTT.

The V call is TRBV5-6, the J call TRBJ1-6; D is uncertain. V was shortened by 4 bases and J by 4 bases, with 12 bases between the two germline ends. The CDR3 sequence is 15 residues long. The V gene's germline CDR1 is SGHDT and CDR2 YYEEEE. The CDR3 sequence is CASSPDGGYNSPLHF. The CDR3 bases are TGTGCCAGCAGCCCGGACGGCGGTTATAATTCACCCCTCCACTTT.

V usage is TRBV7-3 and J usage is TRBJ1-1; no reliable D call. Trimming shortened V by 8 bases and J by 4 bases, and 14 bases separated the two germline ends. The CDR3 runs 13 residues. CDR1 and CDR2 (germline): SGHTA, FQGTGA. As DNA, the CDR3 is TGTGCCAGCGCTCAGGAGTGGGGCACTGAAGCTTTCTTT. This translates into CASAQEWGTEAFF.

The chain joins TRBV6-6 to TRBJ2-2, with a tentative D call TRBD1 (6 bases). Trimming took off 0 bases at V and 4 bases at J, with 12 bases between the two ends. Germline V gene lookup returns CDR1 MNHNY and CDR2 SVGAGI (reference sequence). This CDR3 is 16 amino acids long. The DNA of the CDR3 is TGTGCCAGCAGTTACTCGACAGGAGATCTCACCGGGGAGCTGTTTTTT. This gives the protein CASSYSTGDLTGELFF.

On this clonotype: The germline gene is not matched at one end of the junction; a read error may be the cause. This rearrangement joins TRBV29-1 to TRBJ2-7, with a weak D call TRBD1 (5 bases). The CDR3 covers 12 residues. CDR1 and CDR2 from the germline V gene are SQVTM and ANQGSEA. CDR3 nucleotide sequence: TGCAGCGCACAGACAGTCTCCTACGAGCGGTACTTC. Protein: CSAQTVSYERYF.

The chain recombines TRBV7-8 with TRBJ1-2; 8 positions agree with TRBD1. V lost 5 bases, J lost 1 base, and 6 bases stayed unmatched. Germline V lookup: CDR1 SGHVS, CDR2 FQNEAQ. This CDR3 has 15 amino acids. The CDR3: CASSQRTGYNYGYTF. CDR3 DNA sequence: TGTGCCAGCAGCCAGAGGACAGGGTATAACTATGGCTACACCTTC.

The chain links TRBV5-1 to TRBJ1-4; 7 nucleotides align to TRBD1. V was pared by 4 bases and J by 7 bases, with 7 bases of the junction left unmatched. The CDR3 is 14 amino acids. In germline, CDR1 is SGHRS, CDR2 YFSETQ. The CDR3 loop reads CASSLYGTAEKLFF. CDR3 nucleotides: TGCGCCAGCAGCCTATATGGGACAGCTGAAAAACTGTTTTTT.

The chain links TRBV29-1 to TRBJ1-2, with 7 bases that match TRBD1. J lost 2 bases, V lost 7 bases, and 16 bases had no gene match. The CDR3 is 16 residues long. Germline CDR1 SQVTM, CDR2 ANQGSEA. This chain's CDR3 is CSAPIDRAGVNYGYTF. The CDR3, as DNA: TGCAGCGCCCCAATAGACAGGGCCGGAGTAAACTATGGCTACACCTTC.

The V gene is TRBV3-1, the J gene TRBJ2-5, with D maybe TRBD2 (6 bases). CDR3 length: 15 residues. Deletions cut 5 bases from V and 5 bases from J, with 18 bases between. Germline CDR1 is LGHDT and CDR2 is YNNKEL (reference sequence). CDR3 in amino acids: CASSFSGTGVETQYF. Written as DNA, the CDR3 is TGTGCCAGCAGCTTTTCGGGTACGGGGGTGGAGACCCAGTACTTC.

The CDR3 reads CASSITGNTIYF. The CDR3 bases are TGTGCCAGCAGCATAACTGGAAACACCATATATTTT. The chain couples TRBV9 to TRBJ1-3, with D unclear. V was trimmed by 4 bases and J by 2 bases, leaving 4 bases between them. The CDR3 spans 12 residues. Germline lookup yields CDR1 SGDLS and CDR2 YYNGEE.

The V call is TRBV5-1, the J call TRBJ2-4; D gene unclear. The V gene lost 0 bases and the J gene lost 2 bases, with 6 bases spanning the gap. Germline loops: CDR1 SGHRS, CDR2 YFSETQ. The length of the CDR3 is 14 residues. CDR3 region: CASSLGVTKNIQYF. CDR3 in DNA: TGCGCCAGCAGCTTGGGGGTTACCAAAAACATTCAGTACTTC.

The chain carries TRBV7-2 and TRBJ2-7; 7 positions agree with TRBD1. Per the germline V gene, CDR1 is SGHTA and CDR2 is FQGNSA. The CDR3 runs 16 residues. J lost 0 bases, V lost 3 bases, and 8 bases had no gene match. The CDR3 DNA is TGTGCCAGCAGCTTCGAGGGGGCGGGTAGCTCCTACGAGCAGTACTTC. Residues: CASSFEGAGSSYEQYF.

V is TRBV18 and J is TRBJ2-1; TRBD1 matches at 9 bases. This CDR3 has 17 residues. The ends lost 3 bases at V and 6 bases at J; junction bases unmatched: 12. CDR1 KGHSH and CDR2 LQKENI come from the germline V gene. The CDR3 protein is CASSPPRGTGLSNEQFF. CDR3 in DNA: TGTGCCAGCTCACCCCCTCGGGGGACAGGGTTATCCAATGAGCAGTTCTTC.

This CDR3 is CASSLGLAVELETQYF. The DNA for the CDR3 is TGTGCCAGCAGCCTCGGACTAGCGGTCGAGTTGGAGACCCAGTACTTC. The J gene is TRBJ2-5, the V gene TRBV3-1, with 10 positions matching TRBD2. The germline V gene has CDR1 LGHDT and CDR2 YNNKEL (reference sequence). V shed 4 bases and J 5 bases; nucleotides not matched to a gene: 10. The CDR3 has 16 amino acids.

This chain's CDR3 is CASTMTGGTGELFF. The CDR3 DNA reads TGTGCCAGCACCATGACAGGGGGAACCGGGGAGCTGTTTTTT. The chain employs TRBV7-7 and TRBJ2-2; TRBD1 matches 9 bases. V lost 7 bases, J lost 5 bases, and 5 bases stayed unmatched. The CDR3 length is 14 residues. The V gene's germline CDR1 is SSHAT and CDR2 FNYEAQ (reference sequence).

This CDR3 reads CSVEDRMNTEAFF. Written as DNA, the CDR3 is TGCAGCGTTGAGGACCGAATGAACACTGAAGCTTTCTTT. The chain couples TRBV29-1 to TRBJ1-1; D unresolved. CDR1 is SQVTM and CDR2 is ANQGSEA in the germline V gene. V lost 3 bases and J 0 bases, leaving 8 bases between the germline ends. The CDR3 totals 13 residues.

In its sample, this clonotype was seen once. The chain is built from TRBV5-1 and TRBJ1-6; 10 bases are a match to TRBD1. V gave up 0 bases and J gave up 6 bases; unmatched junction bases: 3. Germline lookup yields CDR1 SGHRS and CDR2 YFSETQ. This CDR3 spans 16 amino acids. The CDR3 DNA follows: TGCGCCAGCAGCTTGGGACAGGGGGCTCGTAATTCACCCCTCCACTTT. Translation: CASSLGQGARNSPLHF.

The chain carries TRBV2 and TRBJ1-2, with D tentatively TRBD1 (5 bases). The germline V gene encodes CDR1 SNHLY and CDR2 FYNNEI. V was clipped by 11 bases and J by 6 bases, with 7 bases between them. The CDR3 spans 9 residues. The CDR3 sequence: CAGGNGYTF. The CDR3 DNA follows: TGTGCCGGGGGTAATGGCTACACCTTC.

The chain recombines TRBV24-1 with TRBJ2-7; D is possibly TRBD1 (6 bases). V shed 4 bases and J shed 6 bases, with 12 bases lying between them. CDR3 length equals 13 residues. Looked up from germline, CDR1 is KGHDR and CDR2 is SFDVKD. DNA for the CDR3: TGTGCCACCAGTGAGGACAGTTACTCCGAGCAGTACTTC. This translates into CATSEDSYSEQYF.

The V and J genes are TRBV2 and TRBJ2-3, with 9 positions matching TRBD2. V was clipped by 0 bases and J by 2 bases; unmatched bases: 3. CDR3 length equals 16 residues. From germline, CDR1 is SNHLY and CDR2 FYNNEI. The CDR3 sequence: CASSEARGGITDTQYF. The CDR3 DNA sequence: TGTGCCAGCAGTGAAGCGCGGGGGGGAATCACAGATACGCAGTATTTT.

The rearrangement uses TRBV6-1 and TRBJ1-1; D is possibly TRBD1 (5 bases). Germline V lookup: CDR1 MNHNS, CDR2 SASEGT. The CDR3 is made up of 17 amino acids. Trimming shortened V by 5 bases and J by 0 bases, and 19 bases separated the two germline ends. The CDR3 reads CASSPPREGSMNTEAFF. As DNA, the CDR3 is TGTGCCAGCAGTCCACCCAGGGAGGGAAGCATGAACACTGAAGCTTTCTTT.

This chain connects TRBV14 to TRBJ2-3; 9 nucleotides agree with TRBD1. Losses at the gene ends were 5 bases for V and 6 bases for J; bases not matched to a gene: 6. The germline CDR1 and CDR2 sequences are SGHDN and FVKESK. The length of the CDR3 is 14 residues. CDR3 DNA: TGTGCCAGCAGCGACCTAACAGGGGGCGATACGCAGTATTTT. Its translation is CASSDLTGGDTQYF. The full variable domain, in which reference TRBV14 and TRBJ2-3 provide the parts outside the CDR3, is EAGVTQFPSHSVIEKGQTVTLRCDPISGHDNLYWYRRVMGKEIKFLLHFVKESKQDESGMPNNRFLAERTGGTYSTLKVQPAELEDSGVYFCASSDLTGGDTQYFGPGTRLTVL.

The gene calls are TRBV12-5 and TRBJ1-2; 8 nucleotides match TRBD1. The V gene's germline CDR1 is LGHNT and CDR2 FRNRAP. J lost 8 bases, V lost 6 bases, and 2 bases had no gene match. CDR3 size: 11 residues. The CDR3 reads CASGGQAGYTF. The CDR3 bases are TGTGCTAGTGGGGGACAGGCAGGCTACACCTTC.

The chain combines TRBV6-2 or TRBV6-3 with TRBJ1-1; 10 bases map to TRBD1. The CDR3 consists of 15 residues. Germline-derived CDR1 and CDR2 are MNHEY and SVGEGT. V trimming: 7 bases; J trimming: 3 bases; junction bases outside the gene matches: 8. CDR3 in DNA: TGTGCCAGCATGGGGGCCGGGACAGGGGACACTGAAGCTTTCTTT. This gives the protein CASMGAGTGDTEAFF.

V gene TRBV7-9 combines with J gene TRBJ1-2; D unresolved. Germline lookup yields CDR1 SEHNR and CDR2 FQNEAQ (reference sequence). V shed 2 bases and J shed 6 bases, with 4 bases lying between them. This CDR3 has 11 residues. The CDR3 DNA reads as TGTGCCAGCAGCTTATTCGATGGCTACACCTTC. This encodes CASSLFDGYTF.

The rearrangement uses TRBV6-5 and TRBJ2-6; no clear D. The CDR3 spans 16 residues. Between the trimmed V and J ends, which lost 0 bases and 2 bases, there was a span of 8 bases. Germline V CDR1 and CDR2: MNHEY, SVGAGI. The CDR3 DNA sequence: TGTGCCAGCAGTTACTCCATGGGCCCTGGGGCCAACGTCCTGACTTTC. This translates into CASSYSMGPGANVLTF.

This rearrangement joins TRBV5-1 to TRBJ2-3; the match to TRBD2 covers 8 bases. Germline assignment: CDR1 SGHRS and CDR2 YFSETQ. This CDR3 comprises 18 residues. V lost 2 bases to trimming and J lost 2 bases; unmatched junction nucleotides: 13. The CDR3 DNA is TGCGCCAGCAGCTTCCACCTCACCGGGGGGGGGACCACAGATACGCAGTATTTT. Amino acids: CASSFHLTGGGTTDTQYF.

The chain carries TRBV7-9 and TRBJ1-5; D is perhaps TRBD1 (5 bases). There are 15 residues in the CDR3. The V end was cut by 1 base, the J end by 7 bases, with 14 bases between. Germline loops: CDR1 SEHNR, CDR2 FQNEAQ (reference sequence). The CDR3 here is CASSLGMGVGQPQHF. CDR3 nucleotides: TGTGCCAGCAGCTTAGGAATGGGGGTAGGACAGCCCCAGCATTTT.

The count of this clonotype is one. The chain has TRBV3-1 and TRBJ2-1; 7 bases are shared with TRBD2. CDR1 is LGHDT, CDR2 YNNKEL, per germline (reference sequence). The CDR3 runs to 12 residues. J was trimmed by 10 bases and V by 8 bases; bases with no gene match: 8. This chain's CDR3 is CASSRGVGEQFF. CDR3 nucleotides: TGTGCCAGCTCCCGGGGGGTAGGGGAGCAGTTCTTC.